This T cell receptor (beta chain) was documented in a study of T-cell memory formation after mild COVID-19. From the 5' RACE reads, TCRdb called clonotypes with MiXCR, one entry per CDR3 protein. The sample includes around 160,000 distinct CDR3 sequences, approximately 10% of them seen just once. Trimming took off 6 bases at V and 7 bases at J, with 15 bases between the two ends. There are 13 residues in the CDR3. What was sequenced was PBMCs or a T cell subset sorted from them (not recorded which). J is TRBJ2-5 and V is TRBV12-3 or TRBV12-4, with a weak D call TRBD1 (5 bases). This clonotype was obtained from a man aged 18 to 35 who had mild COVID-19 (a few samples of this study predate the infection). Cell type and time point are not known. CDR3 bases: TGTGCCAGCAGAACTGTCGGGCAGGGGACCCAGTACTTC. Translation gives CASRTVGQGTQYF.